This is a list of T cell receptor beta chains from one sample in a study of cytomegalovirus exposure and HLA in healthy donors. Generated by immunoSEQ multiplex PCR, the TCRdb table keeps only in-frame clones and is missing some. Altogether 95,000 to 150,000 clones are present, over 90% being singletons, with the ten largest covering roughly 1.2%. Sample: PBMCs. Receptors were obtained from a woman younger than 35 in good health and CMV-seronegative. CDR3s include the opening cysteine and the closing phenylalanine or tryptophan. A D gene is named only where the DNA matches it firmly. Clone size is not always given. Where it is, it says once, few, many or a class for expanded clones.

>TRBV5-1|.|TRBD1|TRBJ1-2
TGCGCCAGCAGCTTGGGATACAGGGGTGGCTACACCTTC
CASSLGYRGGYTF
>TRBV2|.|TRBD2|TRBJ2-1
TGTGCCAGCACCCAACCGGGACTAGCGCCATACAATGAGCAGTTCTTC
CASTQPGLAPYNEQFF
>TRBV7-2|.|.|TRBJ1-2
TGTGCCAGCAGCCTAGATACAGGGAGGGCTAAAGATGGCTACACCTTC
CASSLDTGRAKDGYTF
>TRBV30|.|.|TRBJ2-1
TGTGCCTCCAACGGCTTACAGGGTTCCTACAATGAGCAGTTCTTC
CASNGLQGSYNEQFF
>TRBV2|.|.|TRBJ1-1
TGTGCCAGCAGGGGCGACACGAACACTGAAGCTTTCTTT
CASRGDTNTEAFF
>TRBV5-1|.|.|TRBJ2-7
TGCGCCAGCAGCACAGCCTACGAGCAGTACTTC
CASSTAYEQYF
>TRBV4-1|.|.|TRBJ2-2
TGCGCCAGCAGCCGATCAGGGGGGGAGCTGTTTTTT
CASSRSGGELFF
>TRBV6-5|once|TRBD1|TRBJ1-4
TGTGCCAGCAGGAACGACAGGGGGCGGGATGAAAAACTGTTTTTT
CASRNDRGRDEKLFF
>TRBV5-1|.|.|TRBJ2-6
TGCGCCAGCAGCTTGGTCAGCTCTGGGGCCAACGTCCTGACTTTC
CASSLVSSGANVLTF
>TRBV2|.|.|TRBJ1-4
TGTGCCAGCAGACGCGACAGGAATGAAAAACTGTTTTTT
CASRRDRNEKLFF
>TRBV5-1|.|.|TRBJ2-1
TGCGCCAGCAGATCTAGTTTCAATGAGCAGTTCTTC
CASRSSFNEQFF